This paragraph reports one TCR beta chain. Germline values: CDR1 SEHNR, CDR2 FQNEAQ (reference sequence). The CDR3 length is 18 residues. With 1 base removed from V and 5 bases from J, the gap between germline ends came to 23 bases. The sample is drawn from a study of shared T cell receptors in the human thymus. TCRdb keeps only in-frame clones here, not all; method: immunoSEQ multiplex PCR. Here the sample spans some 700,000 clones, around nine tenths being singletons. The sample was also linked to a second study, of human thymus T cells. As reported in that work: Having corrective surgery for congenital heart defects, healthy Finnish infants were the ones who donated. Thymus specimens were resections from corrective heart surgery. Both thymic and peripheral blood repertoires showed apparently biased V and J usage. Overlap was high between thymic repertoires from unrelated individuals, as reported in related research.

This clonotype was obtained from a boy younger than two with a congenital heart defect. The sequencing input was thymocytes. The chain recombines TRBV7-9 with TRBJ1-2; tentative D call: TRBD1 (6 bases). The CDR3 protein is CASSLGQAAAALRYGYTF. The CDR3 coding sequence is TGTGCCAGCAGCTTAGGACAGGCGGCTGCCGCCCTTCGATATGGCTACACCTTC.